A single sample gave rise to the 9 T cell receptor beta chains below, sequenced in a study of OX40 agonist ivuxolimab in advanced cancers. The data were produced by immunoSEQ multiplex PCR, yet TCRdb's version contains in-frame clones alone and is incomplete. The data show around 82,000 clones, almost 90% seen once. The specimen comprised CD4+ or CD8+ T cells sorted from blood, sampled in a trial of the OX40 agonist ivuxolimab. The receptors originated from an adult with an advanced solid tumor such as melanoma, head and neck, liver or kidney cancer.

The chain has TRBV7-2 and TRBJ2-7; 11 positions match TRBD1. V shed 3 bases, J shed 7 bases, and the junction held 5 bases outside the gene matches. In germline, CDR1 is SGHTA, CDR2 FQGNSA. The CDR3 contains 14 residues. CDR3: CASSLGTGGLEQYF. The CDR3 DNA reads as TGTGCCAGCAGCTTGGGGACAGGGGGATTGGAGCAGTACTTC.

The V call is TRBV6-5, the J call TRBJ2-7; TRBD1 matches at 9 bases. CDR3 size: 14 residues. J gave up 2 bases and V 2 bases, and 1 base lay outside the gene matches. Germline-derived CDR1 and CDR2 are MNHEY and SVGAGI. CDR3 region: CASSYRDRAYEQYF. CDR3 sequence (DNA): TGTGCCAGCAGTTACCGGGACAGGGCCTACGAGCAGTACTTC.

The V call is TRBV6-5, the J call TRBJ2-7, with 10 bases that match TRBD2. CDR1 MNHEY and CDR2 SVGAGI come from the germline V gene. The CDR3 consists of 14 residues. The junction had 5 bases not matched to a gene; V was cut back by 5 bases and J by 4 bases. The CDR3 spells CASSKREGGYEQYF. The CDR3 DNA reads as TGTGCCAGCAGTAAGCGGGAGGGAGGGTACGAGCAGTACTTC.

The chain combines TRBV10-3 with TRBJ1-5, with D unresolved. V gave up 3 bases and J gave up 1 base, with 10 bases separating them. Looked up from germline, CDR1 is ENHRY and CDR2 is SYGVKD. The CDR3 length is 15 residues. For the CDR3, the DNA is TGTGCCATCAGTGAAGGTGCGTCGAGCAATCAGCCCCAGCATTTT. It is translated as CAISEGASSNQPQHF.

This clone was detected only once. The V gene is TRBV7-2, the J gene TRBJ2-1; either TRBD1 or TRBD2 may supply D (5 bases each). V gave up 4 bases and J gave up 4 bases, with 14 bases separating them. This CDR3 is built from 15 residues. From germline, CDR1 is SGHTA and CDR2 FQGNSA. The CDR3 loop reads CASSSLGGRYNEQFF. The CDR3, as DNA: TGTGCCAGCAGCTCTCTTGGGGGTCGGTACAATGAGCAGTTCTTC.

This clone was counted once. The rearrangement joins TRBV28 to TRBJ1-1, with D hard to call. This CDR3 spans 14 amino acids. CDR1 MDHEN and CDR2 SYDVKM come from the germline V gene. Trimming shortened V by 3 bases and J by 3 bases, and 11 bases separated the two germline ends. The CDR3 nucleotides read TGTGCCAGCAGTTTGGAGCGAGCGGACACTGAAGCTTTCTTT. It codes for CASSLERADTEAFF.

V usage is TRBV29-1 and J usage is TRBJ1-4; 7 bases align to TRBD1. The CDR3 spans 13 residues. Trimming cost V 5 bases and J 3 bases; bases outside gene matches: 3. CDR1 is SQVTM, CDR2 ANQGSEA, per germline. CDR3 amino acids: CSVRDSPNEKLFF. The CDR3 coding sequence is TGCAGCGTTAGGGACAGCCCTAATGAAAAACTGTTTTTT. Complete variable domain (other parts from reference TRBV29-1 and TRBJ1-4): SAVISQKPSRDICQRGTSLTIQCQVDSQVTMMFWYRQQPGQSLTLIATANQGSEATYESGFVIDKFPISRPNLTFSTLTVSNMSPEDSSIYLCSVRDSPNEKLFFGSGTQLSVL.

CDR3 nucleotide sequence: TGTGCCAGCAGCCGTGGTGGGGACAGTGTCACCGGGGAGCTGTTTTTT. Residues: CASSRGGDSVTGELFF. The rearrangement links TRBV5-4 to TRBJ2-2, with TRBD1 matching 7 bases. Germline V gene data show CDR1 as SGHNT and CDR2 as YYREEE (reference sequence). Losses at the gene ends were 4 bases for V and 4 bases for J; bases not matched to a gene: 10. This CDR3 is built from 16 residues. The full variable domain, completed using reference TRBV5-4 and TRBJ2-2, is ETGVTQSPTHLIKTRGQQVTLRCSSQSGHNTVSWYQQALGQGPQFIFQYYREEENGRGNFPPRFSGLQFPNYSSELNVNALELDDSALYLCASSRGGDSVTGELFFGEGSRLTVL.

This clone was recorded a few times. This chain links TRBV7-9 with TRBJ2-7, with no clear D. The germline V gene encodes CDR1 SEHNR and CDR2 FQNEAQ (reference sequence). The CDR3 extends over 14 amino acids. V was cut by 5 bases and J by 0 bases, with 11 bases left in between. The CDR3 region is CASSKMGSSYEQYF. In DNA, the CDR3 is TGTGCCAGCAGCAAGATGGGTAGCTCCTACGAGCAGTACTTC.